One and the same sample provided the 25 T cell receptor beta chains below, sequenced in a study of shared clonotypes between healthy human individuals (TCRdb year 2020). Receptors were amplified or captured by the immunoSEQ multiplex PCR assay. Not all clones reach the TCRdb copy of this immuneACCESS table, which keeps in-frame sequences only. Checked studies attribute under half of the gap to unresolved V genes and leave the rest unexplained. The sample table shows about 2 million clones, and roughly 94% are seen once. 0.13% of the sample belongs to the ten largest clones. The sequenced sample was naive CD4+ T cells sorted from blood. The sample's cell subset or site label, in plain terms: CD45RA+ positively selected. The origin of the receptors is a man aged 18 to 29 in good health.

The V gene is TRBV6-1, the J gene TRBJ1-5; 7 nucleotides line up with TRBD1. Trimming cost V 6 bases and J 7 bases; bases outside gene matches: 9. This CDR3 has 14 amino acids. Germline V CDR1 and CDR2: MNHNS, SASEGT. The CDR3 here is CASSGTGASQPQHF. Written as DNA, the CDR3 is TGTGCCAGCAGCGGAACAGGGGCCTCGCAGCCCCAGCATTTT.

The chain carries TRBV4-2 and TRBJ2-1; D might be TRBD1 (5 bases). The CDR3 contains 17 residues. V gave up 1 base and J gave up 6 bases, with 19 bases separating them. Germline V gene sequence: CDR1 LGHNA, CDR2 YNFKEQ. The CDR3 protein is CASSQGEGAPSRNEQFF. The CDR3 DNA follows: TGTGCCAGCAGCCAAGGGGAAGGGGCCCCGAGCCGCAATGAGCAGTTCTTC.

The gene calls are TRBV4-1 and TRBJ2-1, with 12 nucleotides matching TRBD2. The CDR3 sequence is 20 residues long. J was trimmed by 6 bases and V by 0 bases; bases with no gene match: 15. The germline V gene encodes CDR1 MGHRA and CDR2 YSYEKL. CDR3 residues: CASSQDTLAGGFVRPNEQFF. The CDR3 DNA follows: TGCGCCAGCAGCCAAGATACCCTAGCGGGAGGGTTTGTGAGACCCAATGAGCAGTTCTTC.

Points on this clone: This sample also contains other DNA sequences that code for the same CDR3. The CDR3 reads CASSVGTDTQYF. The CDR3, as DNA: TGTGCCAGCAGTGTAGGGACAGATACGCAGTATTTT. This chain connects TRBV2 to TRBJ2-3; D remains ambiguous. Trimming left V 4 bases short and J 3 bases short, with 5 bases between. This CDR3 contains 12 residues. Germline V gene data show CDR1 as SNHLY and CDR2 as FYNNEI.

For this clone: This sample also contains other DNA sequences that code for the same CDR3. The gene calls are TRBV5-1 and TRBJ1-1; possible D gene TRBD1, 6 bases. Trimming shortened V by 4 bases and J by 4 bases, and 11 bases separated the two germline ends. This CDR3 region has 13 residues. CDR1 and CDR2 from the germline V gene are SGHRS and YFSETQ. The CDR3 DNA is TGCGCCAGCAGCCTGACAGGAATCACTGAAGCTTTCTTT. This gives the protein CASSLTGITEAFF.

The genes are TRBV5-1 and TRBJ1-2; TRBD1 agrees at 7 bases. The CDR3 is made up of 13 amino acids. V gave up 4 bases and J gave up 4 bases; unmatched junction bases: 4. CDR1 and CDR2 from the germline V gene are SGHRS and YFSETQ. CDR3 bases: TGCGCCAGCAGCCCGGACAGGCCCTATGGCTACACCTTC. Its protein product is CASSPDRPYGYTF.

The chain employs TRBV18 and TRBJ2-7; unclear D gene. Germline loops: CDR1 KGHSH, CDR2 LQKENI. The CDR3 runs 15 residues. V was cut by 1 base and J by 6 bases, with 16 bases left in between. Written as DNA, the CDR3 is TGTGCCAGCTCACCACTAGATGACCGGGCGTCCGAGCAGTACTTC. It specifies CASSPLDDRASEQYF. The variable domain in full, with the rest retrieved from reference TRBV18 and TRBJ2-7, is NAGVMQNPRHLVRRRGQEARLRCSPMKGHSHVYWYRQLPEEGLKFMVYLQKENIIDESGMPKERFSAEFPKEGPSILRIQQVVRGDSAAYFCASSPLDDRASEQYFGPGTRLTVT.

This clone was counted once. This chain links TRBV6-6 with TRBJ1-2; a weak D match, TRBD1 (5 bases). This CDR3 is built from 13 residues. Germline CDR1 and CDR2: MNHNY and SVGAGI (reference sequence). V lost 11 bases, J lost 3 bases, and 16 bases lay in between. CDR3 coding DNA: TGTGCCGGATCGCGGGGGATTTACTATGGCTACACCTTC. Encoded protein: CAGSRGIYYGYTF.

V is TRBV25-1 and J is TRBJ2-2; 13 bases are a match to TRBD2. The trim removed 2 bases at V and 6 bases at J, leaving 0 bases unmatched. Germline assignment: CDR1 MGHDK and CDR2 SYGVNS. There are 15 residues in the CDR3. CDR3 region: CASSEGLAGAGELFF. DNA of the CDR3: TGTGCCAGCAGTGAAGGACTAGCGGGAGCCGGGGAGCTGTTTTTT.

The chain is built from TRBV5-6 and TRBJ1-6; D ambiguous. The CDR3 has 13 residues. Per the germline V gene, CDR1 is SGHDT and CDR2 is YYEEEE. Trimming left V 2 bases short and J 7 bases short, with 7 bases between. CDR3 bases: TGTGCCAGCAGCTTAATGGTCAATTCACCCCTCCACTTT. Translating it yields CASSLMVNSPLHF.

In regard to this clone: Distinct nucleotide sequences in the sample also encode this CDR3. The rearrangement uses TRBV7-2 and TRBJ1-2; possibly TRBD1 for D (5 bases). V lost 3 bases to trimming and J lost 0 bases, with 5 bases between them. CDR3 length equals 13 residues. Germline lookup yields CDR1 SGHTA and CDR2 FQGNSA. The CDR3 sequence is CASSLGPNYGYTF. The CDR3, as DNA: TGTGCCAGCAGCTTGGGACCTAACTATGGCTACACCTTC. Looking up the rest from reference TRBV7-2 and TRBJ1-2 gives the full variable domain: GAGVSQSPSNKVTEKGKDVELRCDPISGHTALYWYRQSLGQGLEFLIYFQGNSAPDKSGLPSDRFSAERTGGSVSTLTIQRTQQEDSAVYLCASSLGPNYGYTFGSGTRLTVV.

The chain has TRBV10-3 and TRBJ2-5; 9 positions match TRBD1. The J call is doubtful: the DNA matches TRBJ2-7 better. CDR1 is ENHRY, CDR2 SYGVKD, per germline. The CDR3 covers 15 residues. In DNA form, the CDR3 reads TGTGCCATCAGTGACGGGACAGGGAAATCCTACGAGCAGTACTTC. Translation: CAISDGTGKSYEQYF.

The V and J genes are TRBV10-1 and TRBJ2-7; D uncertain. V lost 7 bases and J 6 bases, leaving 10 bases between the germline ends. The germline V gene has CDR1 WNHNN and CDR2 SYGVQD (reference sequence). This CDR3 is built from 11 residues. The CDR3 here is CASNDIPEQYF. For the CDR3, the DNA is TGCGCCAGCAACGACATACCCGAGCAGTACTTC.

The chain joins TRBV11-2 to TRBJ1-3; D remains unclear. The CDR3 loop spans 18 amino acids. The ends were cut back, 4 bases at V and 0 bases at J, with 19 bases in the middle. Germline V CDR1 and CDR2: SGHAT, FQNNGV. CDR3 DNA sequence: TGTGCCAGCAGCTCTACAATCCGAAGACCAAGCTCTGGAAACACCATATATTTT. Protein sequence: CASSSTIRRPSSGNTIYF.

The chain couples TRBV5-5 to TRBJ2-1, with 9 bases identical to TRBD1. The CDR3 loop spans 15 amino acids. Germline-derived CDR1 and CDR2 are SGHKS and YYEKEE (reference sequence). Unmatched junction bases numbered 9, after V lost 4 bases and J lost 7 bases. In DNA, the CDR3 is TGTGCCAGCAGCCCCGGACAGGGGCGGGAGAATGAGCAGTTCTTC. It is translated as CASSPGQGRENEQFF.

The chain has TRBV9 and TRBJ2-2, with D unresolved. The CDR3 length is 15 residues. Germline CDR1 SGDLS, CDR2 YYNGEE. Deletions cut 0 bases from V and 1 base from J, with 7 bases between. CDR3 bases: TGTGCCAGCAGCGTAGCAATAGGGAACACCGGGGAGCTGTTTTTT. This translates into CASSVAIGNTGELFF.

The rearrangement links TRBV7-2 to TRBJ1-2; the match to TRBD1 covers 7 bases. V was pared by 5 bases and J by 1 base, with 7 bases of the junction left unmatched. The CDR3 length is 15 residues. CDR1 and CDR2 (germline): SGHTA, FQGNSA. The CDR3, as DNA: TGTGCCAGCAGCCCTCACGGACAGGATAACTATGGCTACACCTTC. Its translation: CASSPHGQDNYGYTF.

The V call is TRBV5-1, the J call TRBJ2-1; 13 nucleotides agree with TRBD2. Germline CDR1 and CDR2: SGHRS and YFSETQ. The CDR3 consists of 15 residues. The V gene end was trimmed by 4 bases and the J gene end by 6 bases; junction bases not matched to a gene: 4. The CDR3 DNA reads as TGCGCCAGCAGCCCGGGACTAGCGGGAAGCAATGAGCAGTTCTTC. Amino acid sequence: CASSPGLAGSNEQFF.

As to this clone: This sample includes further DNA sequences coding for the same CDR3. The V and J genes are TRBV5-1 and TRBJ1-6; 9 nucleotides line up with TRBD1. V lost 4 bases and J lost 6; bases outside the gene matches: 2. Germline V gene sequence: CDR1 SGHRS, CDR2 YFSETQ. This CDR3 has 14 residues. The CDR3 protein is CASSEGQGNSPLHF. The CDR3 DNA sequence: TGCGCCAGCAGCGAGGGACAGGGTAATTCACCCCTCCACTTT. The whole variable domain, filled in from reference TRBV5-1 and TRBJ1-6, reads KAGVTQTPRYLIKTRGQQVTLSCSPISGHRSVSWYQQTPGQGLQFLFEYFSETQRNKGNFPGRFSGRQFSNSRSEMNVSTLELGDSALYLCASSEGQGNSPLHFGNGTRLTVT.

The rearrangement joins TRBV7-9 to TRBJ2-6; maybe TRBD2 (5 bases). CDR1 is SEHNR, CDR2 FQNEAQ, per germline (reference sequence). Trimming removed 4 bases from V and 0 bases from J, with 13 bases in between. CDR3 length: 17 amino acids. CDR3 DNA: TGTGCCAGCAGCTCCGCGGGTGGAGTCTCTGGGGCCAACGTCCTGACTTTC. This translates into CASSSAGGVSGANVLTF.

V usage is TRBV9 and J usage is TRBJ2-7; TRBD2 agrees at 12 bases. This CDR3 region has 15 residues. With 4 bases clipped from V and 7 bases from J, the junction kept 9 bases outside the gene matches. CDR1 is SGDLS, CDR2 YYNGEE, per germline. The CDR3 reads CASSLTSGGRMEQYF. CDR3 coding DNA: TGTGCCAGCAGCCTTACTAGCGGGGGGCGGATGGAGCAGTACTTC.

This sequence joins TRBV5-1 and TRBJ2-1, with 8 bases that match TRBD1. This CDR3 is built from 16 residues. The V gene end was trimmed by 3 bases and the J gene end by 1 base; junction bases not matched to a gene: 6. Germline CDR1 is SGHRS and CDR2 is YFSETQ. The CDR3 DNA sequence: TGCGCCAGCAGCTCTCTCGGACAGGGTTCCTACAATGAGCAGTTCTTC. Protein: CASSSLGQGSYNEQFF.

The J gene is TRBJ1-6, the V gene TRBV5-6, with D hard to call. CDR1 and CDR2 from the germline V gene are SGHDT and YYEEEE. V was shortened by 4 bases and J by 6 bases, with 17 bases between the two germline ends. The CDR3 is 16 residues long. For the CDR3, the DNA is TGTGCCAGCAGCCTGCGGACCGCCGACCCTAATTCACCCCTCCACTTT. Residues: CASSLRTADPNSPLHF.

This chain uses TRBV5-5 with TRBJ2-3; possible D gene TRBD2, 6 bases. V was trimmed by 0 bases and J by 0 bases, leaving 11 bases between them. Per germline, CDR1 SGHKS and CDR2 YYEKEE (reference sequence). The CDR3 loop spans 16 amino acids. The CDR3 DNA reads TGTGCCAGCAGCTTGGCGGACTACCTAAGCACAGATACGCAGTATTTT. Encoded protein: CASSLADYLSTDTQYF.

The rearrangement joins TRBV28 to TRBJ1-4; D gene uncertain. The CDR3 contains 14 residues. In germline, CDR1 is MDHEN, CDR2 SYDVKM. The V end was cut by 7 bases, the J end by 0 bases, with 9 bases between. The CDR3, as DNA: TGTGCCAGCATAGAAAGGACAACTAATGAAAAACTGTTTTTT. This encodes CASIERTTNEKLFF.